This paragraph reports one T cell receptor (beta chain). Using immunoSEQ multiplex PCR, the repertoire was profiled, and TCRdb retains in-frame clones only, with some absent. The table records fewer than 130,000 clones, 80% to 95% of them present only once. The sample originates from a study of T cell responses to AZD1222 COVID-19 vaccine. This CDR3 contains 15 residues. Germline V lookup: CDR1 MDHEN, CDR2 SYDVKM. Trimming removed 3 bases from V and 0 bases from J, with 9 bases in between. The source of this sequence is an adult who received the AZD1222 COVID-19 vaccine. Sample: peripheral blood, taken 28 days after the second AZD1222 dose. The chain combines TRBV28 with TRBJ1-3; possible D gene TRBD1, 5 bases. The CDR3: CASSLRDLSGNTIYF. In DNA, the CDR3 is TGTGCCAGCAGTTTGCGGGACCTCTCTGGAAACACCATATATTTT.